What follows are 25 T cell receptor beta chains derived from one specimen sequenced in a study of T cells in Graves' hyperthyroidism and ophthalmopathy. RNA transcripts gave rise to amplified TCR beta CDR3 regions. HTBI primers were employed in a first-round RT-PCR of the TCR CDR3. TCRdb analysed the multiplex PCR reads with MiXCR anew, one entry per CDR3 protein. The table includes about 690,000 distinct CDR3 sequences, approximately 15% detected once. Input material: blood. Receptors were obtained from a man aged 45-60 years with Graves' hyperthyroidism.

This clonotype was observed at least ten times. The CDR3 DNA sequence: TGTGCCTGGAACACAGGGAACTATGGCTACACCTTC. This sequence encodes CAWNTGNYGYTF. J is TRBJ1-2 and V is TRBV30, with D perhaps matching TRBD1 (6 bases). V lost 4 bases, J lost 2 bases, and 8 bases lay in between. The CDR3 has 12 residues. Germline V gene sequence: CDR1 GTSNPN, CDR2 SVGIG (reference sequence).

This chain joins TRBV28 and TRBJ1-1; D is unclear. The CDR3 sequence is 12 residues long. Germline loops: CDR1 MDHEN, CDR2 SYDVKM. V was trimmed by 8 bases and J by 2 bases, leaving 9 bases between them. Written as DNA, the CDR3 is TGTGCCAGCCTAGACTTTAACACTGAAGCTTTCTTT. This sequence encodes CASLDFNTEAFF.

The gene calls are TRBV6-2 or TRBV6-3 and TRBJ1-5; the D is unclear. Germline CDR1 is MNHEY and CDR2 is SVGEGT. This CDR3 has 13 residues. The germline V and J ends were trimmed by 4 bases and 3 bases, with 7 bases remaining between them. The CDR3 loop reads CASSWATNQPQHF. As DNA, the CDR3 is TGTGCCAGCAGTTGGGCAACCAATCAGCCCCAGCATTTT.

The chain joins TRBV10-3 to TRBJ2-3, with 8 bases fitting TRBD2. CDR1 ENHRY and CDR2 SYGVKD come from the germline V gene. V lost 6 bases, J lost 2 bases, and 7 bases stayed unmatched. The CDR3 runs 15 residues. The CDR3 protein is CAISASGSYTDTQYF. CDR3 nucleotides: TGTGCCATCAGCGCTAGCGGGTCTTACACAGATACGCAGTATTTT.

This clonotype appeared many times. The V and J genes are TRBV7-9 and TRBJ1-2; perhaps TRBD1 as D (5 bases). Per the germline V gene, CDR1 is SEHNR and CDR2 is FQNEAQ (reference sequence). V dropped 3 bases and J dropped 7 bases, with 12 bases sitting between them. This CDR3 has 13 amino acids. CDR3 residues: CASSFRDGLGYTF. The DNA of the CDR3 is TGTGCCAGCAGCTTTAGGGACGGACTTGGCTACACCTTC.

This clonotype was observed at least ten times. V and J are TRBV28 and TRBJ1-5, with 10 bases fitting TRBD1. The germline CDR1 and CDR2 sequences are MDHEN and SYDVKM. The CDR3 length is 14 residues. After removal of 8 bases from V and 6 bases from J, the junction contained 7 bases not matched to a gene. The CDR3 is CASQTGGYIQPQHF. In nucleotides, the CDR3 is TGTGCCAGCCAGACAGGGGGCTATATTCAGCCCCAGCATTTT. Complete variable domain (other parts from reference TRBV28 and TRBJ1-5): DVKVTQSSRYLVKRTGEKVFLECVQDMDHENMFWYRQDPGLGLRLIYFSYDVKMKEKGDIPEGYSVSREKKERFSLILESASTNQTSMYLCASQTGGYIQPQHFGDGTRLSIL.

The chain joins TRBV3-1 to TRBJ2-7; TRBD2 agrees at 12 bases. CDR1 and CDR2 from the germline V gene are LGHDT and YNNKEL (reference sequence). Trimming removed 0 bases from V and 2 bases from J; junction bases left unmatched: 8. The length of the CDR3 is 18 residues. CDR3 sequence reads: CASSQEGSLAGGPYEQYF. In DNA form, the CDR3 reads TGTGCCAGCAGCCAAGAAGGGTCGCTAGCGGGAGGGCCCTACGAGCAGTACTTC.

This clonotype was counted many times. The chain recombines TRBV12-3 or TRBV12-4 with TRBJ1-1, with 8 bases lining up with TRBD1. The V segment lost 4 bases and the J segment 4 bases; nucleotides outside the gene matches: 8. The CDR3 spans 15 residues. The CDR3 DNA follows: TGTGCCAGCAGTTGGGCCAGGGGGCCTGTCACTGAAGCTTTCTTT. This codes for CASSWARGPVTEAFF.

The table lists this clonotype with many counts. CDR3 amino acids: CASSSTGTGKYNEQFF. DNA for the CDR3: TGTGCCAGCAGCTCAACCGGGACAGGGAAATACAATGAGCAGTTCTTC. The J gene is TRBJ2-1, the V gene TRBV9; TRBD1 aligns across 9 bases. Germline assignment: CDR1 SGDLS and CDR2 YYNGEE. This CDR3 comprises 16 residues. The trim removed 4 bases at V and 4 bases at J, leaving 9 bases unmatched.

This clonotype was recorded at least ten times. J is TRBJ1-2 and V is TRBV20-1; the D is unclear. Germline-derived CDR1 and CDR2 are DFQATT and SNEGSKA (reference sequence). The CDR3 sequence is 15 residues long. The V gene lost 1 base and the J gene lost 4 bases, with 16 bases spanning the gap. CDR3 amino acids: CSARVVVTGTYGYTF. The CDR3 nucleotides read TGCAGTGCTAGAGTTGTCGTGACCGGAACCTATGGCTACACCTTC.

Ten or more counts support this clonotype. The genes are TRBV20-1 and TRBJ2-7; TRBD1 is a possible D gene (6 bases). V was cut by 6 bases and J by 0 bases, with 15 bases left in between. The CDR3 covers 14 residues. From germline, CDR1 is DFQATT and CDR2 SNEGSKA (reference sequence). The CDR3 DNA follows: TGCAGTGCGTCGGGGACAAGACTCTCCTACGAGCAGTACTTC. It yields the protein CSASGTRLSYEQYF.

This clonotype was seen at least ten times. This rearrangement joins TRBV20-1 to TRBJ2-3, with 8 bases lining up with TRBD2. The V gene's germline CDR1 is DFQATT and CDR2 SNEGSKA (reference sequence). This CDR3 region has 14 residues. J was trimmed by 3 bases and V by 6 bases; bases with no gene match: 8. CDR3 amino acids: CSASAGEWTDTQYF. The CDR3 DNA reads TGCAGTGCCTCAGCGGGAGAGTGGACAGATACGCAGTATTTT.

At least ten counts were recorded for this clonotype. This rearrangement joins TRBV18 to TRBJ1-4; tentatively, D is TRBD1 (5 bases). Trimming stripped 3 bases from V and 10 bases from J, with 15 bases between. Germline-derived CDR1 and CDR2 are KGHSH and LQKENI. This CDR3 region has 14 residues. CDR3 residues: CASSPSLQGGKLFF. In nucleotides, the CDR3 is TGTGCCAGCTCACCCTCTCTGCAGGGCGGAAAACTGTTTTTT.

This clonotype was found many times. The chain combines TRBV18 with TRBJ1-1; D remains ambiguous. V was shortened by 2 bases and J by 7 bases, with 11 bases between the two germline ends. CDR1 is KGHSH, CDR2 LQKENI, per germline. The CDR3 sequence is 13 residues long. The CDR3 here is CASSPEDGVEAFF. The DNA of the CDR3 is TGTGCCAGCTCACCAGAGGACGGAGTTGAAGCTTTCTTT.

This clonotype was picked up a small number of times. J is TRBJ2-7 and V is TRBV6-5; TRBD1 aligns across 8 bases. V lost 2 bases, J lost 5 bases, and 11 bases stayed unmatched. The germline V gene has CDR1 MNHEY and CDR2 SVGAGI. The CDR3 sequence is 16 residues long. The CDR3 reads CASSYPTGQGGDEQYF. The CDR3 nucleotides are TGTGCCAGCAGTTACCCAACAGGACAGGGTGGCGACGAGCAGTACTTC.

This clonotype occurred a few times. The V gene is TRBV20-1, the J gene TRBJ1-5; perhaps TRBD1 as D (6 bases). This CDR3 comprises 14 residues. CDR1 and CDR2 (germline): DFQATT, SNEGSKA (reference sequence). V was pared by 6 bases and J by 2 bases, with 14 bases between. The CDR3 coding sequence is TGCAGTGCCCGGACCCCAGGGGGCAATCAGCCCCAGCATTTT. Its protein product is CSARTPGGNQPQHF.

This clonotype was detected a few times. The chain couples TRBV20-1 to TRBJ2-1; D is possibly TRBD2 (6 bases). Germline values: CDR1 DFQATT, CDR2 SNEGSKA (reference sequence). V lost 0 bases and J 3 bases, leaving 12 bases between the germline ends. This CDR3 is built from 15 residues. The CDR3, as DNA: TGCAGTGCTAGAGAGGGAGCGGAGGGCTACAATGAGCAGTTCTTC. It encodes CSAREGAEGYNEQFF.

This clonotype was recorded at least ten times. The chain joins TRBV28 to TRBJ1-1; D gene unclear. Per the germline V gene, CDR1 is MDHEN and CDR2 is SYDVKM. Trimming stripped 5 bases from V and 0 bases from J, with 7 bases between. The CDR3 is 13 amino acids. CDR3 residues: CASSQPVNTEAFF. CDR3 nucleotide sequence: TGTGCCAGCAGTCAACCAGTGAACACTGAAGCTTTCTTT. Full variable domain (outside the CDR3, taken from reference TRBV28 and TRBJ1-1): DVKVTQSSRYLVKRTGEKVFLECVQDMDHENMFWYRQDPGLGLRLIYFSYDVKMKEKGDIPEGYSVSREKKERFSLILESASTNQTSMYLCASSQPVNTEAFFGQGTRLTVV.

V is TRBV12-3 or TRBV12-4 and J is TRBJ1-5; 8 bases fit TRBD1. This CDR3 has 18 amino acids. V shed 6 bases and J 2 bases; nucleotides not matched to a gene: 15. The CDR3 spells CASSSGRTGLFGNQPQHF. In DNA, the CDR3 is TGTGCCAGCAGCTCCGGGAGGACAGGGCTATTCGGCAATCAGCCCCAGCATTTT.

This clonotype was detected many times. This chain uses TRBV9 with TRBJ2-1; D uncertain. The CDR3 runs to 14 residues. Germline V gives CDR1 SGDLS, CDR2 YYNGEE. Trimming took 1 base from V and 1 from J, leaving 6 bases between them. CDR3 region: CASSVQDSYNEQFF. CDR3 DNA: TGTGCCAGCAGCGTACAGGATTCCTACAATGAGCAGTTCTTC.

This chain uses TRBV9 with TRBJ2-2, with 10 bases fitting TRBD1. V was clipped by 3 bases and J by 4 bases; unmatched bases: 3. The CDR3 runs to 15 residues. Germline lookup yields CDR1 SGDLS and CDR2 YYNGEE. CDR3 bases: TGTGCCAGCAGCGCCCGGACAGGGGGCACCGGGGAGCTGTTTTTT. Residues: CASSARTGGTGELFF.

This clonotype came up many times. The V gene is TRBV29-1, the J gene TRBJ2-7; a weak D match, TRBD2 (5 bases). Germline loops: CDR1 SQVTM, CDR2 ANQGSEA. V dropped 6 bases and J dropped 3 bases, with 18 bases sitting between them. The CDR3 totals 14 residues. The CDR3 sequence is CSVGGRGGVYEQYF. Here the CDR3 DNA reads TGCAGCGTCGGCGGTCGCGGAGGAGTCTACGAGCAGTACTTC.

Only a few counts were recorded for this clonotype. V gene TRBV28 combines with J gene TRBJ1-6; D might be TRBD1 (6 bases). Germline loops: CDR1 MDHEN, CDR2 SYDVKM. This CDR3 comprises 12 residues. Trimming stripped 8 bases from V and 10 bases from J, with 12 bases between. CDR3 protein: CASVEQGSPLHF. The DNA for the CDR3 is TGTGCCAGCGTCGAGCAGGGGTCACCCCTCCACTTT.

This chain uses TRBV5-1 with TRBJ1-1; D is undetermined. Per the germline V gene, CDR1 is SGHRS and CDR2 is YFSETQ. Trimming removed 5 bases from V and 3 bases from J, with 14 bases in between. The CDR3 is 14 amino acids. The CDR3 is CASSFAGWDTEAFF. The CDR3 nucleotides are TGCGCCAGCAGTTTCGCCGGGTGGGACACTGAAGCTTTCTTT.

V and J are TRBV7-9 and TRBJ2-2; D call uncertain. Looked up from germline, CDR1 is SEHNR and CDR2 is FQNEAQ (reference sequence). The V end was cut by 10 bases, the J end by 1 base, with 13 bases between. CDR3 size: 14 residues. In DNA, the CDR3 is TGTGCCATCCTGCCTCCCCGGAACACCGGGGAGCTGTTTTTT. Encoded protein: CAILPPRNTGELFF.